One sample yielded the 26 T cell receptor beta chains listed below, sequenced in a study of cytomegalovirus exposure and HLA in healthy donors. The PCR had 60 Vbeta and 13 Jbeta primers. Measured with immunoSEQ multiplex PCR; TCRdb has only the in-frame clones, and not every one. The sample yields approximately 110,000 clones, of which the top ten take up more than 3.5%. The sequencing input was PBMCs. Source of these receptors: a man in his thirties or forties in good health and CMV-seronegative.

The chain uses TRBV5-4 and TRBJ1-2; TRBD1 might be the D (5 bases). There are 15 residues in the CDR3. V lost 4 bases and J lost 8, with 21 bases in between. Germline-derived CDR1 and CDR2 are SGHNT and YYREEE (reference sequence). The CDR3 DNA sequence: TGTGCCAGCAGCCCGGGAGGCCAGGGATCGGGGGGCTACACCTTC. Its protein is CASSPGGQGSGGYTF.

Written as DNA, the CDR3 is TGTGCCAGCAGCTTGACAGACGACACTGAAGCTTTCTTT. The encoded protein is CASSLTDDTEAFF. The chain employs TRBV11-2 and TRBJ1-1; D perhaps matches TRBD1 (5 bases). Germline loops: CDR1 SGHAT, CDR2 FQNNGV. CDR3 length equals 13 residues. Deletions cut 3 bases from V and 3 bases from J, with 8 bases between.

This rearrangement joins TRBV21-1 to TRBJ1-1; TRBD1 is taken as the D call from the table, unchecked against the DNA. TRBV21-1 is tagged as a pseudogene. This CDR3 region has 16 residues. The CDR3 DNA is TGTGCCAGCAGCAGATACCGCAGGGGGTTGAACACTGAAGCTTTCTTT. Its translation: CASSRYRRGLNTEAFF.

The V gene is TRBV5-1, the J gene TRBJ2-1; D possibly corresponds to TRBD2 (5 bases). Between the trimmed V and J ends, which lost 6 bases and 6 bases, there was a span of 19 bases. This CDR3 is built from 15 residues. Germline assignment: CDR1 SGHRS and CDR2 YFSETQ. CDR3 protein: CASTPSWVGGNEQFF. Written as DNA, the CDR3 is TGCGCCAGCACTCCTAGCTGGGTTGGAGGCAATGAGCAGTTCTTC.

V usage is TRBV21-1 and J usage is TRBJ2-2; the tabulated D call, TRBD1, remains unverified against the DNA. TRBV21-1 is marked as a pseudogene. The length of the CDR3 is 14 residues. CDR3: CASEGDRNTGELFF. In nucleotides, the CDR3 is TGTGCCAGCGAAGGGGACAGAAACACCGGGGAGCTGTTTTTT.

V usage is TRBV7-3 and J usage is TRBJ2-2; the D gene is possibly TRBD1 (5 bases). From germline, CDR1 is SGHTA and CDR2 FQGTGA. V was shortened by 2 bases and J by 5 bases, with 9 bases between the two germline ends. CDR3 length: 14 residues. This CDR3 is CASSLSSGTGELFF. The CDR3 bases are TGTGCCAGCAGCTTATCCTCAGGGACCGGGGAGCTGTTTTTT.

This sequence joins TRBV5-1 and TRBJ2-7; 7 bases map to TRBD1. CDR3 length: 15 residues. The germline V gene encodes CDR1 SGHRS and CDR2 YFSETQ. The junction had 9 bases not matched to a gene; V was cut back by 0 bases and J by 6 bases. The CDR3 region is CASSLGLGGWGEQYF. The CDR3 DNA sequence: TGCGCCAGCAGCTTGGGGCTAGGGGGCTGGGGCGAGCAGTACTTC.

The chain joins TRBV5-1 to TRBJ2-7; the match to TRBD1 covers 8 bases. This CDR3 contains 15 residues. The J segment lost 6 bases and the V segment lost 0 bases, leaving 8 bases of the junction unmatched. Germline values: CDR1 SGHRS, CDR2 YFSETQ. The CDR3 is CASSLGGTGLLEQYF. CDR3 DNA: TGCGCCAGCAGCTTGGGGGGGACAGGCCTGCTCGAGCAGTACTTC.

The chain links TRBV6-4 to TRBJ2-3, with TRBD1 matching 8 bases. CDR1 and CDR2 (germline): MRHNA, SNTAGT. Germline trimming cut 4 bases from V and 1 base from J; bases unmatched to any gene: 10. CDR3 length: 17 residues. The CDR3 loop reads CASSGVWGQEGTDTQYF. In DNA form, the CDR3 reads TGTGCCAGCAGTGGAGTCTGGGGACAGGAAGGCACAGATACGCAGTATTTT.

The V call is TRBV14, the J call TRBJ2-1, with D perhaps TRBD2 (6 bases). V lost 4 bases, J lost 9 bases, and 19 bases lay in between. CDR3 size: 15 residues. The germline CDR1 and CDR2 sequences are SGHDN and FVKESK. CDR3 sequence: CASSRAGLLGGEQFF. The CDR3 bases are TGTGCCAGCAGCCGCGCCGGGCTCTTGGGAGGTGAGCAGTTCTTC.

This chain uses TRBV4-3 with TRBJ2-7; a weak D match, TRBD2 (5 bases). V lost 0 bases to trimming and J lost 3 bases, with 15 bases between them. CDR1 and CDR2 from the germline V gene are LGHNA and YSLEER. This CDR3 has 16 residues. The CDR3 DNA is TGCGCCAGCAGCCAAGATCGAGGGCCAGGTCTCTACGAGCAGTACTTC. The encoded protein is CASSQDRGPGLYEQYF.

In DNA, the CDR3 is TGTGCCAGCAGCTGGAGGGACAGGGAAAATTCACCCCTCCACTTT. It translates to CASSWRDRENSPLHF. The V and J genes are TRBV7-9 and TRBJ1-6; 9 nucleotides line up with TRBD1. The trim removed 4 bases at V and 7 bases at J, leaving 5 bases unmatched. CDR1 is SEHNR and CDR2 is FQNEAQ in the germline V gene (reference sequence). The CDR3 is 15 residues long.

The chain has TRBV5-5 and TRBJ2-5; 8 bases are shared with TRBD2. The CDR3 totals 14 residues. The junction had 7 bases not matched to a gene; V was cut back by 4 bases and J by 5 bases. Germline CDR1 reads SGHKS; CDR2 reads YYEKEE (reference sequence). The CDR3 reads CASSRGGVRETQYF. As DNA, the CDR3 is TGTGCCAGCAGCCGGGGGGGGGTCAGGGAGACCCAGTACTTC.

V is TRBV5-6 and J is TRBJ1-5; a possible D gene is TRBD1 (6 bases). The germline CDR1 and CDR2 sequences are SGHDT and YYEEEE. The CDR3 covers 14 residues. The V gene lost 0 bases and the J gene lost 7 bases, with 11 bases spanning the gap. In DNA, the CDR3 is TGTGCCAGCAGCTTGGGGGGGCATAACCAGCCCCAGCATTTT. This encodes CASSLGGHNQPQHF.

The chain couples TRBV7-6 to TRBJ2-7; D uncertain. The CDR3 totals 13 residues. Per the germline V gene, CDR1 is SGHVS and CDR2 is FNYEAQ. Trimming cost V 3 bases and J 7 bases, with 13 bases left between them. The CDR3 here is CASSFHPGGEQYF. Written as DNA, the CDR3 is TGTGCCAGCAGCTTCCACCCGGGTGGGGAGCAGTACTTC.

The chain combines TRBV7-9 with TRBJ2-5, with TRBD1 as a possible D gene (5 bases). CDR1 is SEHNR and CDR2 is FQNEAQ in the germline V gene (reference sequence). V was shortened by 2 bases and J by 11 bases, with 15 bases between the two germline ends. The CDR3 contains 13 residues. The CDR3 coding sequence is TGTGCCAGCAGCTTACAGGGCCCCCTGGAGCAGTACTTC. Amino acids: CASSLQGPLEQYF.

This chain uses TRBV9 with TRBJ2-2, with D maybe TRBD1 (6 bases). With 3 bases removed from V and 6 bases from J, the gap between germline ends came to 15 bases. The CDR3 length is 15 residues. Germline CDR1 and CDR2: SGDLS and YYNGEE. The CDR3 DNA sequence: TGTGCCAGCAGCGGGGCTCAGGGGAAGGCCGGGGAGCTGTTTTTT. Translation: CASSGAQGKAGELFF.

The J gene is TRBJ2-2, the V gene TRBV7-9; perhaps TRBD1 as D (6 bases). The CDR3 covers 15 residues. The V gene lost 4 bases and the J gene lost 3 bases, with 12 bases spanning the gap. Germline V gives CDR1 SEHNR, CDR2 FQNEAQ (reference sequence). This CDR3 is CASSSGTSHTGELFF. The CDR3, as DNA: TGTGCCAGCAGCTCCGGGACATCACACACCGGGGAGCTGTTTTTT.

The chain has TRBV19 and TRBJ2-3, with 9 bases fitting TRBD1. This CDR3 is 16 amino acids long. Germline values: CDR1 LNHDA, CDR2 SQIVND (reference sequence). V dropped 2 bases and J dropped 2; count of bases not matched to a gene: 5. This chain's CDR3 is CASSIPGTGFTDTQYF. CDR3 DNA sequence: TGTGCCAGTAGTATACCGGGGACAGGGTTCACAGATACGCAGTATTTT.

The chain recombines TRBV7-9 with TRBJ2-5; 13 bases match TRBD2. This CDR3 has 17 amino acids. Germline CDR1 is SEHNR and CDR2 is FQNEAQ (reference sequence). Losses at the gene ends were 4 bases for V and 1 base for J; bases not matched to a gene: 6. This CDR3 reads CASSWGTSGDVQETQYF. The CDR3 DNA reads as TGTGCCAGCAGCTGGGGGACTAGCGGGGATGTCCAAGAGACCCAGTACTTC.

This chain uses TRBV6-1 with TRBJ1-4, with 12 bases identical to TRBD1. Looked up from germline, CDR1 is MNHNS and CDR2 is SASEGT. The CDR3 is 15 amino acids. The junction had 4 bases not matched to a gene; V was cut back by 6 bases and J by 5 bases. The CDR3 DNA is TGTGCCAGCAGGAGCGGGACAGGGGGCAATGAAAAACTGTTTTTT. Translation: CASRSGTGGNEKLFF.

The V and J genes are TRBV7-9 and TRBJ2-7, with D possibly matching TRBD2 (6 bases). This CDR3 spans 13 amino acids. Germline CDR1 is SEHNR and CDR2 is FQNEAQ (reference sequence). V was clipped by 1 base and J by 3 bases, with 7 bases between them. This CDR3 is CASSLDGGYEQYF. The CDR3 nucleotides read TGTGCCAGCAGCTTAGACGGGGGCTACGAGCAGTACTTC.

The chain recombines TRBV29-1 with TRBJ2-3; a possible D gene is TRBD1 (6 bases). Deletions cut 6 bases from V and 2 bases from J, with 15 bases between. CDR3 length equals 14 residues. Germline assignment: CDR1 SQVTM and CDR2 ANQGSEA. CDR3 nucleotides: TGCAGCGTCTGCTACAGGGACCTCACAGATACGCAGTATTTT. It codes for CSVCYRDLTDTQYF.

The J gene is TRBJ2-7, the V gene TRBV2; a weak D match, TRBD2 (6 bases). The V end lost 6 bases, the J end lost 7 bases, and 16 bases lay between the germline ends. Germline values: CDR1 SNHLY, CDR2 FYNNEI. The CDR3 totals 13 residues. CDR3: CASSDQTRGEQYF. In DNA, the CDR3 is TGTGCCAGCAGCGACCAAACCCGGGGGGAGCAGTACTTC.

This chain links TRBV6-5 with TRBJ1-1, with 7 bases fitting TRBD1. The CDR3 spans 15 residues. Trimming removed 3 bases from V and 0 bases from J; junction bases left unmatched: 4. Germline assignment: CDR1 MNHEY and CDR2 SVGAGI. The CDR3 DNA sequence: TGTGCCAGCAGTTATTCGACAGGGCTGAACACTGAAGCTTTCTTT. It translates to CASSYSTGLNTEAFF.

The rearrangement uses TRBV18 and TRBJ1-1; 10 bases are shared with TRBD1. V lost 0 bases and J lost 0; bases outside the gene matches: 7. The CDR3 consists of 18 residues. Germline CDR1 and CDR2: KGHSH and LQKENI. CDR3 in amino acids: CASSPPNQGQGVNTEAFF. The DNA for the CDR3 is TGTGCCAGCTCACCACCTAATCAAGGACAGGGGGTGAACACTGAAGCTTTCTTT.